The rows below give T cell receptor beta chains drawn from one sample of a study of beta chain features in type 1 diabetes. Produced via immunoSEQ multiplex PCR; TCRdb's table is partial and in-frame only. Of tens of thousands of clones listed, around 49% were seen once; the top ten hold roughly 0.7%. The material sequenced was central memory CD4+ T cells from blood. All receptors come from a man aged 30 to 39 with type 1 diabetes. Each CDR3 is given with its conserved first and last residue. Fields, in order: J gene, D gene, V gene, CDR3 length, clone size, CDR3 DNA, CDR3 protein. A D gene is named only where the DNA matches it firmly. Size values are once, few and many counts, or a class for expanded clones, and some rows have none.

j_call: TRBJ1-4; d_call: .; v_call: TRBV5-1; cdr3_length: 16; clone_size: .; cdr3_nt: TGCGCCAGCAGCTTGACAGGGAGGGGAACTAATGAAAAACTGTTTTTT; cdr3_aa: CASSLTGRGTNEKLFF
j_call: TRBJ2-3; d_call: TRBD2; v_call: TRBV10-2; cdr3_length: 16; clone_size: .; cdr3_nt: TGCGCCAGCAGTGCGACCACTAGCGGGGGTCCCGATACGCAGTATTTT; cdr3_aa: CASSATTSGGPDTQYF
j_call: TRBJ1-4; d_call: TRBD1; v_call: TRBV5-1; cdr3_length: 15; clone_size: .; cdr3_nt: TGCGCCAGCAGGCAGACAGGGTCTTTCGGGGAAAAACTGTTTTTT; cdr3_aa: CASRQTGSFGEKLFF
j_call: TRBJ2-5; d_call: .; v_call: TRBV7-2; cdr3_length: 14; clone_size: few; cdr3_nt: TGTGCCAGCAGCTTAGACGGGAGCCAAGAGACCCAGTACTTC; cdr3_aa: CASSLDGSQETQYF
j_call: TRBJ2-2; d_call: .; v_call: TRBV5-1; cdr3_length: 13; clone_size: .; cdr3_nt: TGCGCCAGCAGCTTAGAGCGGGCCGGGGAGCTGTTTTTT; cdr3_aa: CASSLERAGELFF
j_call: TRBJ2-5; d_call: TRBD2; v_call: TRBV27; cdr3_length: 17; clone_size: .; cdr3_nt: TGTGCCAGCAGTTCGCCCGGGACTAGCGCTACCCAAGAGACCCAGTACTTC; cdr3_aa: CASSSPGTSATQETQYF
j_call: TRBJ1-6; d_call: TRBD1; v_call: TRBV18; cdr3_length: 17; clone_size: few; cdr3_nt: TGTGCCAGCTCACCAAAGGGGGCAGGGGCCTGGAATTCACCCCTCCACTTT; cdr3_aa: CASSPKGAGAWNSPLHF
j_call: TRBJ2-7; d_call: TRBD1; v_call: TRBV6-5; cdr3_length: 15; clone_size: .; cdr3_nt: TGTGCCAGCAGCCAGACCGGGACAGGGACTACGGAGCAGTACTTC; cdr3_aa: CASSQTGTGTTEQYF
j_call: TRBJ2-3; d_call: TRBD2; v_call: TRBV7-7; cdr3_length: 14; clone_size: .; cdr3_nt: TGTGCCAGCAGCGCCCGACTAGCGGGAGCTACGCAGTATTTT; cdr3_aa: CASSARLAGATQYF
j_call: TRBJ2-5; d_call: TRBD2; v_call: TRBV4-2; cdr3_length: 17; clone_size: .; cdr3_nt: TGTGCCAGCAGCCAAGGAGGTACAGGGACTAGCGGGGGGACCCAGTACTTC; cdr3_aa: CASSQGGTGTSGGTQYF
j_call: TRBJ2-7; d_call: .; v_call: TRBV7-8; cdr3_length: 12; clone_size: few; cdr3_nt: TGTGCCAGCAGCTTGGGCCGGTACGAGCAGTACTTC; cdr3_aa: CASSLGRYEQYF
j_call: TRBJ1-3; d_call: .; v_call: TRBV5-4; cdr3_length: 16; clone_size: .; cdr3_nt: TGTGCCAGCAGCTCACCTAAGTTGAACTCTGGAAACACCATATATTTT; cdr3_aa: CASSSPKLNSGNTIYF
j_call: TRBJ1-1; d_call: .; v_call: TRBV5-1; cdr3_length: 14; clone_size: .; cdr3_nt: TGCGCCAGCAGCTTGGAACAGAGAAGGACTGAAGCTTTCTTT; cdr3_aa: CASSLEQRRTEAFF
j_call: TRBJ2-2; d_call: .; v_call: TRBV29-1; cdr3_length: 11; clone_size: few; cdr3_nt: TGCAGCGTCGAAGGCGCCGGGGAGCTGTTTTTT; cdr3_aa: CSVEGAGELFF
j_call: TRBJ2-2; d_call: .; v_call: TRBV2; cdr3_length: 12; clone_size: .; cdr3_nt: TGTGCCAGCAGTGGAGAGACCGGGGAGCTGTTTTTT; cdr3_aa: CASSGETGELFF
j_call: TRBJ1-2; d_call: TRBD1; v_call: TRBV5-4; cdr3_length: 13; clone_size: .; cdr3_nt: TGTGCCAGCAGCACCAGGGGGAACTATGGCTACACCTTC; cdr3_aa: CASSTRGNYGYTF
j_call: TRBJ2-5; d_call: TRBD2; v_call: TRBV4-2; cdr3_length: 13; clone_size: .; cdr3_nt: TGTGCCAGCGCCAGCGGGAGGACGGAGACCCAGTACTTC; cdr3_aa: CASASGRTETQYF
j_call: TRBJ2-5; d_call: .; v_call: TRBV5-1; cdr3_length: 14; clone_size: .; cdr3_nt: TGCGCCAGTTTTGACGGGACTTCCCGGGAGACCCAGTACTTC; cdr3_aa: CASFDGTSRETQYF
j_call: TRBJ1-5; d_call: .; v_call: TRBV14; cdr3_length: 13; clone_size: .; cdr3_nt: TGTGCCAGCAGCCTCCAATCCGGGACTCCCCAGCATTTT; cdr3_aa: CASSLQSGTPQHF
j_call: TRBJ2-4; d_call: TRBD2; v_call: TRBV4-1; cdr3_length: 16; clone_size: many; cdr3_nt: TGCGCCAGCAGCCAAGAGGGGACTAGCGGGAGACCCAACCAATACTTC; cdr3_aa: CASSQEGTSGRPNQYF
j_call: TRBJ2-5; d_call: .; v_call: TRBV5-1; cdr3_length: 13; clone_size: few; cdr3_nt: TGCGCCAGCAGCATCCACCTACAAGAGACCCAGTACTTC; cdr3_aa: CASSIHLQETQYF
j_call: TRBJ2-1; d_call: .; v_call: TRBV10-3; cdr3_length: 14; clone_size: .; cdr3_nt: TGTGCCATCAGCCCCTCGCCGGATCGGGATGAGCAGTTCTTC; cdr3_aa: CAISPSPDRDEQFF
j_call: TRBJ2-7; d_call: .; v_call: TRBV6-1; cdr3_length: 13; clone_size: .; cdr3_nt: TGTGCCATCCAAACCCCCGGGGGATGGGAGCAGTACTTC; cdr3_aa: CAIQTPGGWEQYF
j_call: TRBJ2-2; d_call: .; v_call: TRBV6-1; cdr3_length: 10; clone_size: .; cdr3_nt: TGTGCCAGCAGGAGAGGGGAGCTGTTTTTT; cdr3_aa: CASRRGELFF
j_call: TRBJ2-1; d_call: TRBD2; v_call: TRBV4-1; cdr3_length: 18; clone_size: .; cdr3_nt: TGCGCCAGCAGCCAAGCAGGCGGGACTAGCGGGAGAACTAATGAGCAGTTCTTC; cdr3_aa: CASSQAGGTSGRTNEQFF
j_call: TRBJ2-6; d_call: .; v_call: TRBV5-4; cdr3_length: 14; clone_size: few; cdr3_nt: TGTGCCAGCAGCCAAGAGGCTGGGGCCAACGTCCTGACTTTC; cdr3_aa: CASSQEAGANVLTF
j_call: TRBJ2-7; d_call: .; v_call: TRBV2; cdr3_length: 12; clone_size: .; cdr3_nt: TGTGCCAGCACAGGGGAGTCCTACGAGCAGTACTTC; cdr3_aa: CASTGESYEQYF
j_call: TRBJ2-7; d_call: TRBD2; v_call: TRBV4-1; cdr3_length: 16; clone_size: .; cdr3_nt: TGCGCCAGCAGCCCTACTAGCGGGGTGAGCTCCTACGAGCAGTACTTC; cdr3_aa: CASSPTSGVSSYEQYF
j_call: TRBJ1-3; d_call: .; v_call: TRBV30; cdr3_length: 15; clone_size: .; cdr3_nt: TGTGCCTGGAGTATTGACAGGAGCTCTGGAAACACCATATATTTT; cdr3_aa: CAWSIDRSSGNTIYF
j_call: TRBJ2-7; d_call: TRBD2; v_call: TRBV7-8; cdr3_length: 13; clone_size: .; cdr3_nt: TGTGCCAGCAGCTTACCGGGAGGGCGCGAGCAGTACTTC; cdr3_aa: CASSLPGGREQYF
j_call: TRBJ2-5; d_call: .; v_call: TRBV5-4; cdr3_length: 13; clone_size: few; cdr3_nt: TGTGCCAGCAGCTACAGGACCGAAGAGACCCAGTACTTC; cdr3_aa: CASSYRTEETQYF
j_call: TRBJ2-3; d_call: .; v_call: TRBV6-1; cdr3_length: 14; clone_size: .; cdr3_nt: TGTGCCAGCAGTGAGTCGAGTGTCCCAGATACGCAGTATTTT; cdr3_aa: CASSESSVPDTQYF
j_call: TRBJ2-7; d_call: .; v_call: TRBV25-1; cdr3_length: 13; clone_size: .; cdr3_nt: TGTGCCAGCAGTGACTGGGTAGGGGCCGAGCAGTACTTC; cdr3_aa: CASSDWVGAEQYF
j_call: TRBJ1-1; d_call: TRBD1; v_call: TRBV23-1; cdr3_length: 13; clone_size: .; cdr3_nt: TGCGCCAGCAGTGAGGGGGCCAACACTGAAGCTTTCTTT; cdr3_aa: CASSEGANTEAFF
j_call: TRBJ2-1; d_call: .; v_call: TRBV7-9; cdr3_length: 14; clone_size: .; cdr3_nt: TGTGCCAGCAGCTTACTCGCTAGCCAGAATGAGCAGTTCTTC; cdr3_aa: CASSLLASQNEQFF
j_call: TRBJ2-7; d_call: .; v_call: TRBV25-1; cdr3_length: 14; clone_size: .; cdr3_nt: TGTGCCAGCAGGGGCGAAAGGCACTCCTACGAGCAGTACTTC; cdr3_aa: CASRGERHSYEQYF
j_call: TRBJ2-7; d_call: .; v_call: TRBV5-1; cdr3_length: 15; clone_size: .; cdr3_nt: TGCGCCAGCAGCTTAGGGGTAGGGGTGCTACACGAGCAGTACTTC; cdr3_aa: CASSLGVGVLHEQYF
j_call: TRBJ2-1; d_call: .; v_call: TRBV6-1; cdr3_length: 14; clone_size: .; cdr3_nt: TGTGCCAGCAAGAGCTGGGAGTTTGCGGATGAGCAGTTCTTC; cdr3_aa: CASKSWEFADEQFF
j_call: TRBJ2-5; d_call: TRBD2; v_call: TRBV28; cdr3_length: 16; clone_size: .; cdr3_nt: TGTGCCAGCAGTTTCGGCCTAGCGGACAAGCAAGAGACCCAGTACTTC; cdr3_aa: CASSFGLADKQETQYF
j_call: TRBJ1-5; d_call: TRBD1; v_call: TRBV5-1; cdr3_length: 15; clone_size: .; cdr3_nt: TGCGCCAGCAGCTTGGGACAGGGGATCGGTCAGCCCCAGCATTTT; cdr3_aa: CASSLGQGIGQPQHF
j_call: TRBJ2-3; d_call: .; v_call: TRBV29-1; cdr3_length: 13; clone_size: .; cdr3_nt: TGCAGCGTTGAAGATCCGAGCACAGATACGCAGTATTTT; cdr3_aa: CSVEDPSTDTQYF